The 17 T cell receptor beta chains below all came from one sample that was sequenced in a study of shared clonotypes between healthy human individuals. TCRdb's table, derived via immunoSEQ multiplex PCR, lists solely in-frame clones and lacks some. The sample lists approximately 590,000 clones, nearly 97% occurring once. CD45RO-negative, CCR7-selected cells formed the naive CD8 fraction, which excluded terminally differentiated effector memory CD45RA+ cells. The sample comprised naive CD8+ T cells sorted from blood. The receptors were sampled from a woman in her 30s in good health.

CDR3 sequence (DNA): TGTGCCAGCAGTTTAGGGTACACTGAAGCTTTCTTT. Translation: CASSLGYTEAFF. V is TRBV27 and J is TRBJ1-1; no definite D call. The CDR3 runs 12 residues. In germline, CDR1 is MNHEY, CDR2 SMNVEV (reference sequence). Trimming cost V 2 bases and J 3 bases, with 4 bases left between them.

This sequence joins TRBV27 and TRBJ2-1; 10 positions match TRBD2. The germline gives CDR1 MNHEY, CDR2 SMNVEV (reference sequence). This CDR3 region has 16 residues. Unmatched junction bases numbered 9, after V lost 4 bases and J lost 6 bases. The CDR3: CASSWNSGRLGNEQFF. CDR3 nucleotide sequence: TGTGCCAGCAGTTGGAATAGCGGGAGGTTGGGCAATGAGCAGTTCTTC.

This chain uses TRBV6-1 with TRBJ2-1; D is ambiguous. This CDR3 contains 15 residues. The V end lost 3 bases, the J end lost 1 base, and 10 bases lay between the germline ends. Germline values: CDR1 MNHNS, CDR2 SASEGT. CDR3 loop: CASSDGSASYNEQFF. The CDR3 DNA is TGTGCCAGCAGTGATGGCAGTGCATCCTACAATGAGCAGTTCTTC.

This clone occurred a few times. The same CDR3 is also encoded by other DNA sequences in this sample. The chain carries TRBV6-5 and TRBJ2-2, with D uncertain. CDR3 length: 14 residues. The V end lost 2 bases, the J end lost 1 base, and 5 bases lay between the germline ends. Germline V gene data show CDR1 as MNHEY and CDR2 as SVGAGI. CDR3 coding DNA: TGTGCCAGCAGTTACGGGGAGAACACCGGGGAGCTGTTTTTT. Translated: CASSYGENTGELFF.

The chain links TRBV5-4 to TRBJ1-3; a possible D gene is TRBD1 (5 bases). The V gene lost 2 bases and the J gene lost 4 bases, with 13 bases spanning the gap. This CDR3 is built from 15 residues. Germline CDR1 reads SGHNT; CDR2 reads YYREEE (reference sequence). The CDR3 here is CASSFWGVGGNTIYF. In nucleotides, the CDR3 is TGTGCCAGCAGCTTTTGGGGGGTTGGAGGAAACACCATATATTTT.

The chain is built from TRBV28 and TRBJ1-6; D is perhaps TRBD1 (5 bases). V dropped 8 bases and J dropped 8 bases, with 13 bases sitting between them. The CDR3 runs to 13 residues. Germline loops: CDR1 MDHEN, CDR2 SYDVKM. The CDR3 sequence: CASQSGVDSPLHF. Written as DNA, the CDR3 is TGTGCCAGCCAATCGGGGGTGGATTCACCCCTCCACTTT.

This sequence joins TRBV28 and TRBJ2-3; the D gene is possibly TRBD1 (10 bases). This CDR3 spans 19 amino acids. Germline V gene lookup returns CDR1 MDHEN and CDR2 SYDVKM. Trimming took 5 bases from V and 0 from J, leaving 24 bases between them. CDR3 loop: CASSQGQGPGTSSTDTQYF. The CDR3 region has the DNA TGTGCCAGCAGTCAGGGACAGGGGCCCGGGACTAGCAGCACAGATACGCAGTATTTT.

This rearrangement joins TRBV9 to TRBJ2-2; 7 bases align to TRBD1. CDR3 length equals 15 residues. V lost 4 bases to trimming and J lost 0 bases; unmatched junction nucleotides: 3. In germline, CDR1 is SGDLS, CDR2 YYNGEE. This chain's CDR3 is CASSSGTANTGELFF. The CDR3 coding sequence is TGTGCCAGCAGCTCCGGGACAGCGAACACCGGGGAGCTGTTTTTT.

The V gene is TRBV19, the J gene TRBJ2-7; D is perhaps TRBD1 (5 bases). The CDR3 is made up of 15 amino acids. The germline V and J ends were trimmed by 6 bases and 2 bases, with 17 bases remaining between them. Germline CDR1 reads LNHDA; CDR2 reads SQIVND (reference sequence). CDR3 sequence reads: CASSPPDKPPYEQYF. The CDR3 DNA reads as TGTGCCAGTAGCCCACCGGACAAGCCCCCCTACGAGCAGTACTTC.

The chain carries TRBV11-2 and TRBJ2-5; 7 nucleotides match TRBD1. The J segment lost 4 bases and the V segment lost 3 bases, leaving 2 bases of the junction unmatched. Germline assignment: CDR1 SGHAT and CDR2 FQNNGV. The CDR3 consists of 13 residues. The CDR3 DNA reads TGTGCCAGCAGCTTTAACAGGGGAGAGACCCAGTACTTC. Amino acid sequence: CASSFNRGETQYF.

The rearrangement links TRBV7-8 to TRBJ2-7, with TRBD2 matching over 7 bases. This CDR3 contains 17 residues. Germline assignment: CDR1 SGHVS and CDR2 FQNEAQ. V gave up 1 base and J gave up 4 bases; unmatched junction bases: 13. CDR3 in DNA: TGTGCCAGCAGCTTAGGCGTCGCGGGAGCCTCATCGTACGAGCAGTACTTC. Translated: CASSLGVAGASSYEQYF.

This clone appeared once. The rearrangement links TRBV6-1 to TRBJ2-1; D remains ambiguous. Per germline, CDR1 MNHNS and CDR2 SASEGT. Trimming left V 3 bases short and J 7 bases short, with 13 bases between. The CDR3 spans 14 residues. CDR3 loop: CASSDLLLRNEQFF. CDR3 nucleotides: TGTGCCAGCAGTGACCTACTTCTAAGAAATGAGCAGTTCTTC.

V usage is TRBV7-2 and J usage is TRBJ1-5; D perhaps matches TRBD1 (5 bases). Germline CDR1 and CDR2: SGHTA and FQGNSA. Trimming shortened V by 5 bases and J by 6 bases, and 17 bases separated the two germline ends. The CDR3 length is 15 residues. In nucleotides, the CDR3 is TGTGCCAGCAGCCCCTCCGGGAGGGACCCTCAGCCCCAGCATTTT. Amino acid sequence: CASSPSGRDPQPQHF.

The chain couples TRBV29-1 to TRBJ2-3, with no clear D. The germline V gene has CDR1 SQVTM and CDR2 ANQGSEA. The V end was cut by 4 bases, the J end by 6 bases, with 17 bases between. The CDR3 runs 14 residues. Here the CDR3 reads CSVGPSTTVDTQYF. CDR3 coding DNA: TGCAGCGTTGGGCCCTCTACGACTGTCGATACGCAGTATTTT.

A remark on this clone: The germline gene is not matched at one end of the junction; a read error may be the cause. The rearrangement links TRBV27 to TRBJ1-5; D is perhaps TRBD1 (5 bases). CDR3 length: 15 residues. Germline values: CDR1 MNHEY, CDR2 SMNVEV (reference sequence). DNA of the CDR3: TGTGCCAGCAGGTTATACTCAGGGATGGATCAGCCCCAGCATTTT. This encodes CASRLYSGMDQPQHF.

The CDR3 loop is CASSSRDQPGEKLFF. The CDR3 nucleotides read TGTGCCAGCAGCTCAAGGGACCAGCCGGGAGAAAAACTGTTTTTT. The chain links TRBV7-9 to TRBJ1-4; TRBD1 is a possible D gene (5 bases). The CDR3 contains 15 residues. The V end was cut by 4 bases, the J end by 8 bases, with 17 bases between. CDR1 is SEHNR, CDR2 FQNEAQ, per germline (reference sequence). Full variable domain (remainder filled in from reference TRBV7-9 and TRBJ1-4): DTGVSQNPRHKITKRGQNVTFRCDPISEHNRLYWYRQTLGQGPEFLTYFQNEAQLEKSRLLSDRFSAERPKGSFSTLEIQRTEQGDSAMYLCASSSRDQPGEKLFFGSGTQLSVL.

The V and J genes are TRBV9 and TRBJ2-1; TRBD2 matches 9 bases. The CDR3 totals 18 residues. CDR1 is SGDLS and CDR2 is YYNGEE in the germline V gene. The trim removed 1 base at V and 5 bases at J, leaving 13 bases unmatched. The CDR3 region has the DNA TGTGCCAGCAGCGTATTAGCGGGAGTAGTTGGCACACACAATGAGCAGTTCTTC. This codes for CASSVLAGVVGTHNEQFF. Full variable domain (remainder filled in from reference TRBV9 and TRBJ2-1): DSGVTQTPKHLITATGQRVTLRCSPRSGDLSVYWYQQSLDQGLQFLIQYYNGEERAKGNILERFSAQQFPDLHSELNLSSLELGDSALYFCASSVLAGVVGTHNEQFFGPGTRLTVL.